The 29 T cell receptor beta chains below were found in one sample sequenced in a study of blood T cells in healthy people across ages. A second PCR, run for roughly 7 to 12 cycles, used a sample-barcoded 5' primer plus a J-beta primer mix. TCRdb reprocessed the 5' RACE reads via MiXCR and lists one record per CDR3 protein. The repertoire holds 600,000 to 1,000,000 distinct CDR3 sequences, with 55% to 70% as singletons. The sequenced sample consisted of blood. The receptors derive from a man aged 25 to 45 in good health.

The chain recombines TRBV29-1 with TRBJ2-3, with D uncertain. Trimming removed 3 bases at V and 0 bases at J, with 7 bases between. Germline-derived CDR1 and CDR2 are SQVTM and ANQGSEA. CDR3 length: 13 residues. Written as DNA, the CDR3 is TGCAGCGTTGATCTACAGAGCACAGATACGCAGTATTTT. Its protein product is CSVDLQSTDTQYF.

The count of this clonotype is one. The chain is built from TRBV7-8 and TRBJ2-3, with TRBD2 identical over 8 bases. This CDR3 spans 13 amino acids. V lost 6 bases and J lost 6; bases outside the gene matches: 5. The germline V gene has CDR1 SGHVS and CDR2 FQNEAQ. The CDR3 protein is CASRRGAKDTQYF. As DNA, the CDR3 is TGTGCCAGCAGGCGGGGGGCTAAGGATACGCAGTATTTT. Drawing the rest from reference TRBV7-8 and TRBJ2-3, the complete variable domain is GAGVSQSPRYKVAKRGQDVALRCDPISGHVSLFWYQQALGQGPEFLTYFQNEAQLDKSGLPSDRFFAERPEGSVSTLKIQRTQQEDSAVYLCASRRGAKDTQYFGPGTRLTVL.

The CDR3 coding sequence is TGTGCCAGCAGCTACATCTCCCTGGGTGGAGGCACAGATACGCAGTATTTT. Its translation: CASSYISLGGGTDTQYF. The chain employs TRBV7-2 and TRBJ2-3; no reliable D call. The V gene lost 4 bases and the J gene lost 1 base, with 18 bases spanning the gap. Germline values: CDR1 SGHTA, CDR2 FQGNSA. The CDR3 consists of 17 residues.

The rearrangement links TRBV5-6 to TRBJ2-7; D not certain. The last part of the DNA fits TRBJ2-5 better; the J call may be wrong. In germline, CDR1 is SGHDT, CDR2 YYEEEE. The length of the CDR3 is 13 residues. CDR3 DNA sequence: TGTGCCAGCACCGCACAAGGTCGGGAGACCCAGTACTTC. This encodes CASTAQGRETQYF.

Comments on this clonotype: The CDR3 end shows no conserved phenylalanine or tryptophan, and so a read error is likely. It is unclear where the CDR3 begins or ends on the DNA, so no DNA is shown, and the CDR3 is as TCRdb lists it. The chain has TRBV5-1 and TRBJ2-6. The germline CDR1 and CDR2 sequences are SGHRS and YFSETQ. A total of 15 residues make up the CDR3, ends included. The CDR3 loop reads CASSSQYSGANVLTI.

The J gene is TRBJ2-1, the V gene TRBV11-2; 9 positions match TRBD2. The V gene's germline CDR1 is SGHAT and CDR2 FQNNGV. The CDR3 runs 16 residues. Germline trimming cut 2 bases from V and 8 bases from J; bases unmatched to any gene: 10. The CDR3 loop reads CASSLLSSGVGDEQFF. CDR3 coding DNA: TGTGCCAGCAGCTTATTGTCTAGCGGGGTAGGAGATGAGCAGTTCTTC.

The sample holds one count of this clonotype. The chain is built from TRBV2 and TRBJ2-5; no clear D. The CDR3 runs to 13 residues. Germline V gene data show CDR1 as SNHLY and CDR2 as FYNNEI. Trimming pared 1 base from V and 7 bases from J, leaving 10 bases between. Written as DNA, the CDR3 is TGTGCCAGCAGTGAAGAGAATTTTCGGACCCAGTACTTC. Translating it yields CASSEENFRTQYF.

V is TRBV20-1 and J is TRBJ1-2; 7 nucleotides match TRBD1. Germline trimming cut 0 bases from V and 3 bases from J; bases unmatched to any gene: 7. The CDR3 runs 15 residues. Germline loops: CDR1 DFQATT, CDR2 SNEGSKA (reference sequence). For the CDR3, the DNA is TGCAGTGCTAGAGATGGGGGCAGGGGGGACTATGGCTACACCTTC. It encodes CSARDGGRGDYGYTF.

The chain combines TRBV12-3 or TRBV12-4 with TRBJ2-2; TRBD2 matches at 7 bases. V gave up 5 bases and J gave up 6 bases; unmatched junction bases: 3. This CDR3 contains 13 residues. CDR3 in amino acids: CASSTGLAGELFF. CDR3 sequence (DNA): TGTGCCAGCAGTACAGGACTAGCCGGGGAGCTGTTTTTT.

CDR3 loop: CASSDPSEGYEQYF. CDR3 DNA sequence: TGTGCCAGCAGCGACCCCTCTGAAGGCTACGAGCAGTACTTC. The genes are TRBV12-3 or TRBV12-4 and TRBJ2-7; no clear D gene. The CDR3 is 14 residues long. The V end was cut by 6 bases, the J end by 3 bases, with 15 bases between.

This rearrangement joins TRBV20-1 to TRBJ1-2; 7 bases match TRBD1. The CDR3 consists of 14 residues. Germline CDR1 is DFQATT and CDR2 is SNEGSKA (reference sequence). The V gene end was trimmed by 4 bases and the J gene end by 6 bases; junction bases not matched to a gene: 11. The CDR3 bases are TGCAGTGCTACTCACAACCCCGGACAGGATGGCTACACCTTC. Protein: CSATHNPGQDGYTF.

V and J are TRBV7-9 and TRBJ2-1; 9 positions agree with TRBD2. The V and J ends lost 4 bases and 7 bases, in that order; junction bases with no gene match: 8. Germline lookup yields CDR1 SEHNR and CDR2 FQNEAQ (reference sequence). This CDR3 is built from 15 residues. The CDR3 here is CASSYGTSRTNEQFF. CDR3 nucleotide sequence: TGTGCCAGCAGCTATGGGACTAGCCGAACTAATGAGCAGTTCTTC.

A remark on this clonotype: A read error may produce the germline difference seen at one junction end. The V call is TRBV7-8, the J call TRBJ2-3; 11 bases match TRBD2. Germline V gene sequence: CDR1 SGHVS, CDR2 FQNEAQ. The CDR3 extends over 16 amino acids. CDR3 residues: CASSPTSGASTDTRYF. The CDR3 DNA is TGTGCCAGCAGCCCGACTAGCGGGGCTAGCACAGATACGCGGTATTTT.

The chain employs TRBV3-1 and TRBJ2-4; D is uncertain. The CDR3 runs 17 residues. Deletions cut 0 bases from V and 0 bases from J, with 12 bases between. Germline CDR1 reads LGHDT; CDR2 reads YNNKEL (reference sequence). The CDR3 protein is CASSQEIRRLAKNIQYF. The CDR3 DNA reads TGTGCCAGCAGCCAAGAGATAAGGAGACTAGCCAAAAACATTCAGTACTTC.

CDR3 sequence: CASSQDPGTVYSGANVLTF. CDR3 nucleotides: TGTGCCAGCAGCCAAGATCCCGGGACAGTGTACTCTGGGGCCAACGTCCTGACTTTC. The chain uses TRBV4-2 and TRBJ2-6; 7 nucleotides align to TRBD1. The length of the CDR3 is 19 residues. Losses at the gene ends were 0 bases for V and 0 bases for J; bases not matched to a gene: 8. CDR1 and CDR2 (germline): LGHNA, YNFKEQ.

The chain employs TRBV12-3 or TRBV12-4 and TRBJ2-3, with D possibly being TRBD2 (6 bases). The CDR3 totals 15 residues. V was trimmed by 5 bases and J by 6 bases, leaving 18 bases between them. The CDR3 sequence: CASSQSLRSGDTQYF. As DNA, the CDR3 is TGTGCCAGCAGTCAGTCCCTACGGAGCGGGGATACGCAGTATTTT.

This clonotype appeared a few times. The CDR3 region has the DNA TGTGCCAGCTCACGGGGGGCCGACAATGAGCAGTTCTTC. It encodes CASSRGADNEQFF. The chain is built from TRBV18 and TRBJ2-1; either TRBD1 or TRBD2 may supply D (6 bases each). Trimming shortened V by 4 bases and J by 5 bases, and 9 bases separated the two germline ends. Germline V lookup: CDR1 KGHSH, CDR2 LQKENI. The CDR3 covers 13 residues.

This clonotype has at least ten counts. The chain employs TRBV7-2 and TRBJ2-5, with 10 bases identical to TRBD2. Germline V gene lookup returns CDR1 SGHTA and CDR2 FQGNSA. Trimming cost V 0 bases and J 2 bases; bases outside gene matches: 0. CDR3 length: 15 amino acids. The CDR3 reads CASSLASGRQETQYF. CDR3 nucleotide sequence: TGTGCCAGCAGCTTAGCTAGCGGGAGGCAAGAGACCCAGTACTTC.

The CDR3, as DNA: TGTGCCAGCAGCGCTTGGACGACGAGCTATGGCTACACCTTC. Residues: CASSAWTTSYGYTF. The chain has TRBV9 and TRBJ1-2, with D uncertain. The CDR3 length is 14 residues. Germline V lookup: CDR1 SGDLS, CDR2 YYNGEE. The V end was cut by 3 bases, the J end by 4 bases, with 13 bases between.

Turning to this clonotype: The junction shows a germline mismatch at one end, possibly a read error. V gene TRBV19 combines with J gene TRBJ2-5; perhaps TRBD2 as D (5 bases). Germline CDR1 is LNHDA and CDR2 is SQIVND (reference sequence). This CDR3 region has 12 residues. The CDR3: CARSLRTGTQYF. The CDR3 DNA sequence: TGTGCCCGTAGTCTCCGGACTGGAACCCAGTACTTC.

This clonotype has just a few counts. The chain has TRBV5-1 and TRBJ1-2, with D maybe TRBD1 (5 bases). V lost 3 bases and J lost 2, with 8 bases in between. Germline assignment: CDR1 SGHRS and CDR2 YFSETQ. The CDR3 is 13 amino acids. CDR3 in DNA: TGCGCCAGCAGCTGGACACAGAACTATGGCTACACCTTC. Translating gives CASSWTQNYGYTF.

The chain joins TRBV20-1 to TRBJ2-3; 7 bases map to TRBD2. The V gene's germline CDR1 is DFQATT and CDR2 SNEGSKA (reference sequence). V trimming: 0 bases; J trimming: 2 bases; junction bases outside the gene matches: 5. The CDR3 spans 15 residues. CDR3 amino acids: CSARESSGFTDTQYF. The CDR3 coding sequence is TGCAGTGCTAGAGAATCTAGCGGTTTCACAGATACGCAGTATTTT.

This chain uses TRBV7-9 with TRBJ2-5; D may be TRBD1 (6 bases). The germline gives CDR1 SEHNR, CDR2 FQNEAQ (reference sequence). The CDR3 length is 12 residues. The CDR3 is CSTGKGEETQYF. In nucleotides, the CDR3 is TGTAGCACAGGGAAAGGGGAAGAGACCCAGTACTTC.

The CDR3 loop is CASSLDLRVGSEAFF. The CDR3 nucleotides are TGTGCCAGCAGCTTAGATCTCAGGGTGGGGTCTGAAGCTTTCTTT. The gene calls are TRBV11-2 and TRBJ1-1, with a tentative D call TRBD1 (5 bases). Germline lookup yields CDR1 SGHAT and CDR2 FQNNGV. The CDR3 consists of 15 residues. V was shortened by 0 bases and J by 6 bases, with 14 bases between the two germline ends.

This clonotype was seen a handful of times. The CDR3 DNA reads TGTGCCGCGGGGCCCCCCTCCTACGAGCAGTACTTC. It specifies CAAGPPSYEQYF. J is TRBJ2-7 and V is TRBV6-5, with a weak D call TRBD2 (6 bases). V lost 11 bases and J lost 0, with 11 bases in between. CDR3 size: 12 residues. Germline-derived CDR1 and CDR2 are MNHEY and SVGAGI.

With regard to this clonotype: A junction end diverges from the germline sequence, so it may reflect a read error. The chain is built from TRBV11-3 and TRBJ2-3, with D possibly matching TRBD1 (6 bases). CDR1 is SGHNT and CDR2 is YENEEA in the germline V gene. The CDR3 has 13 amino acids. The CDR3, as DNA: TGTGCCAGCAGCCTCGCACAGGGTAATACGCGGTATTTT. This codes for CASSLAQGNTRYF.

The chain joins TRBV28 to TRBJ2-7; TRBD2 might be the D (6 bases). V was clipped by 5 bases and J by 5 bases, with 10 bases between them. The germline V gene has CDR1 MDHEN and CDR2 SYDVKM. The CDR3 covers 12 residues. The CDR3 sequence: CASSERADEQYF. The DNA for the CDR3 is TGTGCCAGCAGTGAGCGGGCCGACGAGCAGTACTTC.

The chain carries TRBV6-5 and TRBJ2-1; D is undetermined. Germline values: CDR1 MNHEY, CDR2 SVGAGI. CDR3 size: 16 residues. V lost 0 bases and J 5 bases, leaving 14 bases between the germline ends. The CDR3 loop is CASSYSAVRSHNEQFF. The CDR3 nucleotides are TGTGCCAGCAGTTACTCGGCCGTGCGGTCCCACAATGAGCAGTTCTTC.

The CDR3 DNA reads as TGCAGCGTCCGGACAGGCGGCAGCTACACCTTC. Amino acid sequence: CSVRTGGSYTF. The chain links TRBV29-1 to TRBJ1-2, with TRBD1 matching over 7 bases. The length of the CDR3 is 11 residues. Germline loops: CDR1 SQVTM, CDR2 ANQGSEA. V was pared by 6 bases and J by 9 bases, with 7 bases of the junction left unmatched.